This is a list of T cell receptor beta chains from one sample in a study of cytomegalovirus exposure and HLA in healthy donors. Clones were read by immunoSEQ multiplex PCR, and TCRdb kept only the in-frame ones, dropping some. The repertoire has around 130,000 clones, 81% of them found once; the top ten carry 0.55% to 0.85%. The sequencing sample was made of PBMCs. These receptors were obtained from a young man in good health and CMV-seronegative. Both conserved end residues are part of each CDR3. D genes are given only for firm matches. Rows give clone size only sometimes, using once, few, many, or a class for an expanded clone.

CDR3 length: 16; D gene: TRBD1; J gene: TRBJ1-5; V gene: TRBV6-5; clone size: few; CDR3 protein: CASSSPRQGSNQPQHF; CDR3 DNA: TGTGCCAGCAGTTCTCCCCGACAGGGTAGCAATCAGCCCCAGCATTTT
CDR3 length: 12; D gene: TRBD1; J gene: TRBJ1-5; V gene: TRBV28; clone size: -; CDR3 protein: CASGTGEQPQHF; CDR3 DNA: TGTGCCAGCGGGACAGGGGAGCAGCCCCAGCATTTT
CDR3 length: 13; D gene: -; J gene: TRBJ1-1; V gene: TRBV6-5; clone size: -; CDR3 protein: CASSYLRWTEAFF; CDR3 DNA: TGTGCCAGCAGTTACTTGAGGTGGACTGAAGCTTTCTTT
CDR3 length: 15; D gene: -; J gene: TRBJ1-1; V gene: TRBV19; clone size: -; CDR3 protein: CASRGPGTGGTEAFF; CDR3 DNA: TGTGCCAGTAGGGGGCCCGGGACCGGGGGCACTGAAGCTTTCTTT
CDR3 length: 16; D gene: TRBD1; J gene: TRBJ1-1; V gene: TRBV28; clone size: -; CDR3 protein: CASSLRWGTGATEAFF; CDR3 DNA: TGTGCCAGCAGTTTACGTTGGGGGACAGGGGCCACTGAAGCTTTCTTT
CDR3 length: 17; D gene: -; J gene: TRBJ2-7; V gene: TRBV6-1; clone size: few; CDR3 protein: CASSEAGRWVVYYEQYF; CDR3 DNA: TGTGCCAGCAGTGAGGCGGGCAGGTGGGTGGTCTACTACGAGCAGTACTTC
CDR3 length: 13; D gene: -; J gene: TRBJ2-1; V gene: TRBV7-7; clone size: -; CDR3 protein: CASSSHRTSKQFF; CDR3 DNA: TGTGCTAGCAGCTCACATAGGACATCTAAGCAGTTCTTC
CDR3 length: 13; D gene: -; J gene: TRBJ1-2; V gene: TRBV4-1; clone size: -; CDR3 protein: CASSQQQGYGYTF; CDR3 DNA: TGCGCCAGCAGCCAGCAACAGGGATATGGCTACACCTTC
CDR3 length: 19; D gene: -; J gene: TRBJ1-2; V gene: TRBV4-3; clone size: -; CDR3 protein: CASSPIGVKGREGDYGYTF; CDR3 DNA: TGCGCCAGCAGCCCGATAGGGGTCAAAGGTAGAGAAGGAGACTATGGCTACACCTTC
CDR3 length: 14; D gene: -; J gene: TRBJ1-1; V gene: TRBV5-4; clone size: -; CDR3 protein: CAATRQAGNTEAFF; CDR3 DNA: TGTGCCGCGACCCGACAGGCCGGCAACACTGAAGCTTTCTTT
CDR3 length: 14; D gene: TRBD2; J gene: TRBJ2-7; V gene: TRBV7-6; clone size: -; CDR3 protein: CASSPGTSVHEQYF; CDR3 DNA: TGTGCCAGCAGTCCCGGGACTAGTGTCCACGAGCAGTACTTC
CDR3 length: 15; D gene: TRBD1; J gene: TRBJ2-1; V gene: TRBV18; clone size: -; CDR3 protein: CASSPIGDREYEQFF; CDR3 DNA: TGTGCCAGCTCACCTATTGGGGACAGGGAATATGAGCAGTTCTTC
CDR3 length: 15; D gene: TRBD1; J gene: TRBJ2-5; V gene: TRBV29-1; clone size: -; CDR3 protein: CSVGGDRGSQGTQYF; CDR3 DNA: TGCAGCGTTGGGGGGGACAGGGGGTCCCAGGGGACCCAGTACTTC
CDR3 length: 16; D gene: TRBD1; J gene: TRBJ2-7; V gene: TRBV27; clone size: -; CDR3 protein: CASSLTGTVRSYEQYF; CDR3 DNA: TGTGCCAGCAGTTTGACTGGGACAGTTCGCTCCTACGAGCAGTACTTC
CDR3 length: 15; D gene: TRBD1; J gene: TRBJ1-4; V gene: TRBV5-1; clone size: -; CDR3 protein: CASRDRGATNEKLFF; CDR3 DNA: TGCGCCAGCAGGGACAGGGGAGCAACTAATGAAAAACTGTTTTTT
CDR3 length: 14; D gene: -; J gene: TRBJ2-7; V gene: TRBV29-1; clone size: -; CDR3 protein: CSVEDRSSTYEQYF; CDR3 DNA: TGCAGCGTTGAAGACCGGTCAAGCACCTACGAGCAGTACTTC
CDR3 length: 16; D gene: -; J gene: TRBJ1-1; V gene: TRBV27; clone size: -; CDR3 protein: CASSLSPVSVRKEAFF; CDR3 DNA: TGTGCCAGCAGTTTATCACCTGTGTCTGTTAGAAAAGAAGCTTTCTTT
CDR3 length: 16; D gene: -; J gene: TRBJ1-3; V gene: TRBV5-1; clone size: once; CDR3 protein: CASSTEPPSSGNTIYF; CDR3 DNA: TGCGCCAGCAGTACAGAGCCCCCCAGCTCTGGAAACACCATATATTTT
CDR3 length: 14; D gene: -; J gene: TRBJ1-1; V gene: TRBV30; clone size: -; CDR3 protein: CAWSDLGVVTEAFF; CDR3 DNA: TGTGCCTGGAGTGACTTGGGCGTTGTAACTGAAGCTTTCTTT
CDR3 length: 12; D gene: TRBD2; J gene: TRBJ2-1; V gene: TRBV30; clone size: -; CDR3 protein: CACLLAGDEQFF; CDR3 DNA: TGTGCCTGCCTGCTAGCGGGGGATGAGCAGTTCTTC
CDR3 length: 15; D gene: -; J gene: TRBJ1-2; V gene: TRBV5-6; clone size: -; CDR3 protein: CASSLGAPDVTGYTF; CDR3 DNA: TGTGCCAGCAGCTTGGGGGCCCCGGATGTGACTGGCTACACCTTC
CDR3 length: 15; D gene: -; J gene: TRBJ1-4; V gene: TRBV4-1; clone size: -; CDR3 protein: CASSQNPTTNEKLFF; CDR3 DNA: TGCGCCAGCAGCCAAAACCCTACAACTAATGAAAAACTGTTTTTT
CDR3 length: 16; D gene: TRBD1; J gene: TRBJ1-6; V gene: TRBV6-5; clone size: once; CDR3 protein: CASSFTGGLTLSALHF; CDR3 DNA: TGTGCCAGCAGTTTTACAGGGGGCCTAACGCTTTCGGCCCTCCACTTT
CDR3 length: 15; D gene: -; J gene: TRBJ2-1; V gene: TRBV13; clone size: -; CDR3 protein: CASSLLRGLYNEQFF; CDR3 DNA: TGTGCCAGCAGCTTATTGCGGGGCCTATACAATGAGCAGTTCTTC
CDR3 length: 15; D gene: -; J gene: TRBJ1-1; V gene: TRBV30; clone size: few; CDR3 protein: CAWSSWGHQDTEAFF; CDR3 DNA: TGTGCCTGGAGTAGTTGGGGACATCAGGATACTGAAGCTTTCTTT
CDR3 length: 15; D gene: -; J gene: TRBJ2-7; V gene: TRBV6-5; clone size: -; CDR3 protein: CASSYSRALTYEQYF; CDR3 DNA: TGTGCCAGCAGTTACTCGCGAGCCTTGACCTACGAGCAGTACTTC
CDR3 length: 13; D gene: -; J gene: TRBJ2-2; V gene: TRBV11-2; clone size: -; CDR3 protein: CASPEEVTGELFF; CDR3 DNA: TGTGCCAGCCCCGAGGAGGTAACCGGGGAGCTGTTTTTT
CDR3 length: 13; D gene: -; J gene: TRBJ1-1; V gene: TRBV6-4; clone size: -; CDR3 protein: CASSVGSTTEAFF; CDR3 DNA: TGTGCCAGCAGTGTGGGGAGTACGACTGAAGCTTTCTTT
CDR3 length: 17; D gene: TRBD1; J gene: TRBJ2-3; V gene: TRBV11-2; clone size: -; CDR3 protein: CASSQQRQGSTTDTQYF; CDR3 DNA: TGTGCCAGCAGCCAACAGAGACAGGGGTCAACCACAGATACGCAGTATTTT
CDR3 length: 16; D gene: TRBD2; J gene: TRBJ2-3; V gene: TRBV19; clone size: -; CDR3 protein: CASSIHKRGSGDTQYF; CDR3 DNA: TGTGCCAGTAGTATTCATAAGCGGGGGTCGGGAGATACGCAGTATTTT
CDR3 length: 16; D gene: -; J gene: TRBJ2-7; V gene: TRBV4-3; clone size: -; CDR3 protein: CASSQDVTGSSYEQYF; CDR3 DNA: TGCGCCAGCAGCCAAGATGTGACAGGTAGCTCCTACGAGCAGTACTTC
CDR3 length: 14; D gene: TRBD1; J gene: TRBJ2-7; V gene: TRBV6-5; clone size: -; CDR3 protein: CASSPGQGAYEQYF; CDR3 DNA: TGTGCCAGCAGTCCTGGACAGGGGGCCTACGAGCAGTACTTC
CDR3 length: 14; D gene: -; J gene: TRBJ2-1; V gene: TRBV6-6; clone size: few; CDR3 protein: CASSYSPEGDEQFF; CDR3 DNA: TGTGCCAGCAGTTATAGCCCGGAAGGCGATGAGCAGTTCTTC
CDR3 length: 15; D gene: TRBD2; J gene: TRBJ2-1; V gene: TRBV14; clone size: few; CDR3 protein: CASSQSSGGGNEQFF; CDR3 DNA: TGTGCCAGCAGCCAATCAAGCGGGGGGGGGAATGAGCAGTTCTTC
CDR3 length: 18; D gene: TRBD2; J gene: TRBJ2-7; V gene: TRBV7-9; clone size: once; CDR3 protein: CASSAPIGLAGGSYEQYF; CDR3 DNA: TGTGCCAGCAGCGCACCTATAGGACTAGCGGGGGGCTCCTACGAGCAGTACTTC
CDR3 length: 17; D gene: -; J gene: TRBJ1-6; V gene: TRBV19; clone size: once; CDR3 protein: CASSTGLMKRVDSPLHF; CDR3 DNA: TGTGCCAGTAGTACCGGACTAATGAAACGGGTGGATTCACCCCTCCACTTT
CDR3 length: 15; D gene: -; J gene: TRBJ1-2; V gene: TRBV28; clone size: -; CDR3 protein: CASSHNLYSTYGYTF; CDR3 DNA: TGTGCCAGCAGCCACAATTTGTACAGTACCTATGGCTACACCTTC
CDR3 length: 15; D gene: -; J gene: TRBJ1-1; V gene: TRBV6-1; clone size: many; CDR3 protein: CASSESTLLNTEAFF; CDR3 DNA: TGTGCCAGCAGTGAAAGCACTCTCTTGAACACTGAAGCTTTCTTT
CDR3 length: 14; D gene: TRBD1; J gene: TRBJ1-2; V gene: TRBV2; clone size: -; CDR3 protein: CASSSGQGYYGYTF; CDR3 DNA: TGTGCCAGCAGCTCGGGACAGGGGTACTATGGCTACACCTTC
CDR3 length: 14; D gene: -; J gene: TRBJ2-7; V gene: TRBV28; clone size: -; CDR3 protein: CASSLMAGSYEQYF; CDR3 DNA: TGTGCCAGCAGTTTAATGGCGGGGAGCTACGAGCAGTACTTC
CDR3 length: 16; D gene: TRBD2; J gene: TRBJ2-1; V gene: TRBV25-1; clone size: -; CDR3 protein: CASSEFGGTSYNEQFF; CDR3 DNA: TGTGCCAGCAGTGAATTCGGGGGGACGTCCTACAATGAGCAGTTCTTC
CDR3 length: 14; D gene: TRBD1; J gene: TRBJ1-5; V gene: TRBV7-9; clone size: -; CDR3 protein: CASSSGQGHQPQHF; CDR3 DNA: TGTGCCAGCAGCTCCGGACAGGGACATCAGCCCCAGCATTTT
CDR3 length: 15; D gene: -; J gene: TRBJ2-5; V gene: TRBV1; clone size: -; CDR3 protein: CTSRKPGLEQETQYF; CDR3 DNA: TGCACCAGCAGAAAACCGGGACTAGAGCAAGAGACCCAGTACTTC